The 19 T cell receptor beta chains below were found in one sample sequenced in a study of shared clonotypes between healthy human individuals. Measured with immunoSEQ multiplex PCR; TCRdb has only the in-frame clones, and not every one. Found here are some 1.4 million clones, around 97% of them singletons; the top ten hold approximately 1.1%. Sequencing input: naive CD4+ T cells sorted from blood. Specified subset: CD45RA+ positively selected. Every receptor here comes from a man aged 25-45 years in good health.

The V call is TRBV10-3, the J call TRBJ1-2, with TRBD1 identical over 10 bases. CDR1 ENHRY and CDR2 SYGVKD come from the germline V gene. The CDR3 runs 17 residues. Trimming cost V 5 bases and J 0 bases; bases outside gene matches: 9. CDR3 in amino acids: CAISSSGTGAANYGYTF. For the CDR3, the DNA is TGTGCCATCAGTTCCTCCGGGACAGGGGCCGCTAACTATGGCTACACCTTC.

The chain carries TRBV5-1 and TRBJ2-5, with TRBD2 as a possible D gene (5 bases). Deletions cut 0 bases from V and 1 base from J, with 13 bases between. The CDR3 has 16 amino acids. Germline assignment: CDR1 SGHRS and CDR2 YFSETQ. This CDR3 is CASSLGTLGVQETQYF. In nucleotides, the CDR3 is TGCGCCAGCAGCTTGGGCACTCTGGGAGTCCAAGAGACCCAGTACTTC.

The V gene is TRBV19, the J gene TRBJ2-3; 7 nucleotides agree with TRBD2. Germline CDR1 is LNHDA and CDR2 is SQIVND (reference sequence). CDR3 length equals 17 residues. Unmatched junction bases numbered 11, after V lost 5 bases and J lost 0 bases. CDR3 DNA sequence: TGTGCCAGTAGTGAGTGGGGGGGGTCGGCGAGCACAGATACGCAGTATTTT. Amino acid sequence: CASSEWGGSASTDTQYF.

The chain uses TRBV19 and TRBJ2-3, with 9 bases lining up with TRBD2. Trimming at V came to 4 bases and at J to 4 bases, leaving 9 bases not matched to a gene. The CDR3 is 16 amino acids. The germline V gene encodes CDR1 LNHDA and CDR2 SQIVND (reference sequence). The CDR3 reads CASSSHLGLAADTQYF. The CDR3 DNA is TGTGCCAGTAGTAGCCACCTGGGACTAGCAGCAGATACGCAGTATTTT.

The rearrangement uses TRBV18 and TRBJ1-3; 9 positions match TRBD1. With V trimmed by 4 bases and J by 0 bases, 7 bases remained unmatched. Germline lookup yields CDR1 KGHSH and CDR2 LQKENI. This CDR3 spans 17 amino acids. The CDR3 region is CASSRRTGASSGNTIYF. The CDR3 DNA follows: TGTGCCAGCTCACGGAGGACAGGGGCCTCCTCTGGAAACACCATATATTTT.

V usage is TRBV18 and J usage is TRBJ2-1; 9 nucleotides agree with TRBD2. J lost 0 bases, V lost 0 bases, and 9 bases had no gene match. The CDR3 is made up of 19 amino acids. Germline CDR1 KGHSH, CDR2 LQKENI. The CDR3 loop is CASSPPRLADRTSYNEQFF. In DNA form, the CDR3 reads TGTGCCAGCTCACCACCGAGACTAGCGGACCGTACCTCCTACAATGAGCAGTTCTTC.

In DNA form, the CDR3 reads TGCGCCAGCAGCCGAAGGGCGGAGGGGTACGAGCAGTACTTC. It translates to CASSRRAEGYEQYF. The rearrangement links TRBV5-1 to TRBJ2-7, with a tentative D call TRBD2 (6 bases). Deletions cut 4 bases from V and 4 bases from J, with 15 bases between. In germline, CDR1 is SGHRS, CDR2 YFSETQ. CDR3 size: 14 residues.

The chain links TRBV5-1 to TRBJ2-3; a weak D match, TRBD2 (6 bases). Germline loops: CDR1 SGHRS, CDR2 YFSETQ. CDR3 length equals 15 residues. V lost 3 bases and J lost 4, with 15 bases in between. The CDR3 loop reads CASSYGTGTADTQYF. The CDR3 DNA is TGCGCCAGCAGCTACGGGACTGGGACGGCAGATACGCAGTATTTT.

A note on this clone: This sample also contains other DNA sequences that code for the same CDR3. J is TRBJ2-7 and V is TRBV18; perhaps TRBD1 as D (6 bases). CDR3 length: 13 amino acids. Germline V gene sequence: CDR1 KGHSH, CDR2 LQKENI. V was clipped by 6 bases and J by 1 base, with 10 bases between them. CDR3 protein: CASSPGQSYEQYF. The CDR3 DNA reads TGTGCCAGCTCTCCCGGACAGTCCTACGAGCAGTACTTC.

This clone was seen just once. The chain carries TRBV19 and TRBJ2-7, with 12 positions matching TRBD1. Per the germline V gene, CDR1 is LNHDA and CDR2 is SQIVND (reference sequence). The CDR3 loop spans 17 amino acids. Losses at the gene ends were 4 bases for V and 0 bases for J; bases not matched to a gene: 7. CDR3 nucleotide sequence: TGTGCCAGTAGTACTTTACCGGGACAGGGGGCCTCCTACGAGCAGTACTTC. Translation: CASSTLPGQGASYEQYF.

The chain is built from TRBV10-2 and TRBJ2-7, with 13 bases fitting TRBD2. After removal of 6 bases from V and 6 bases from J, the junction contained 2 bases not matched to a gene. The CDR3 has 13 amino acids. Germline CDR1 is WSHSY and CDR2 is SAAADI. CDR3 protein: CASRGTSGIEQYF. The CDR3 coding sequence is TGCGCCAGCAGAGGGACTAGCGGGATCGAGCAGTACTTC.

V is TRBV5-6 and J is TRBJ2-7; D is ambiguous. V lost 1 base and J 3 bases, leaving 11 bases between the germline ends. There are 14 residues in the CDR3. Germline V lookup: CDR1 SGHDT, CDR2 YYEEEE. Here the CDR3 DNA reads TGTGCCAGCAGCTTGTGGGGTTTCCGCTACGAGCAGTACTTC. It is translated as CASSLWGFRYEQYF.

This clone was found once. The chain combines TRBV28 with TRBJ1-5; TRBD1 is a possible D gene (6 bases). The CDR3 is 16 residues long. CDR1 is MDHEN, CDR2 SYDVKM, per germline. Deletions cut 8 bases from V and 5 bases from J, with 22 bases between. This CDR3 is CASHGAWGQKYQPQHF. DNA of the CDR3: TGTGCCAGCCATGGGGCTTGGGGGCAGAAGTATCAGCCCCAGCATTTT.

J is TRBJ2-1 and V is TRBV13, with 7 bases identical to TRBD2. This CDR3 spans 16 amino acids. Germline loops: CDR1 PRHDT, CDR2 FYEKMQ (reference sequence). The V and J ends lost 1 base and 3 bases, in that order; junction bases with no gene match: 6. DNA of the CDR3: TGTGCCAGCAGCTTAGACGGGAGGCCCAACTACAATGAGCAGTTCTTC. This encodes CASSLDGRPNYNEQFF.

V usage is TRBV4-3 and J usage is TRBJ2-3, with D perhaps matching TRBD2 (6 bases). Germline loops: CDR1 LGHNA, CDR2 YSLEER. The CDR3 spans 16 residues. Trimming took off 0 bases at V and 3 bases at J, with 13 bases between the two ends. The CDR3, as DNA: TGCGCCAGCAGCCAAGATTTACGCCTAGCGACAGATACGCAGTATTTT. This sequence encodes CASSQDLRLATDTQYF.

V usage is TRBV11-2 and J usage is TRBJ2-1, with D perhaps being TRBD1 or TRBD2 (5 bases each). The CDR3 is 13 amino acids. Trimming shortened V by 1 base and J by 11 bases, and 12 bases separated the two germline ends. CDR1 is SGHAT and CDR2 is FQNNGV in the germline V gene. Here the CDR3 DNA reads TGTGCCAGCAGCTTAGCGGGGCCTATGAAGCAGTTCTTC. This sequence encodes CASSLAGPMKQFF.

This sequence joins TRBV2 and TRBJ2-1, with D tentatively TRBD2 (5 bases). V lost 6 bases and J lost 8, with 14 bases in between. Per the germline V gene, CDR1 is SNHLY and CDR2 is FYNNEI. This CDR3 has 13 residues. The CDR3 nucleotides are TGTGCCAGCAGCCAGGAGTGGGGAGATGAGCAGTTCTTC. Translation: CASSQEWGDEQFF.

The chain has TRBV27 and TRBJ2-4, with 7 positions matching TRBD1. Germline trimming cut 6 bases from V and 0 bases from J; bases unmatched to any gene: 8. Looked up from germline, CDR1 is MNHEY and CDR2 is SMNVEV (reference sequence). The CDR3 runs to 16 residues. Here the CDR3 DNA reads TGTGCCAGCAGCACCTGGACAGGCTTAGCCAAAAACATTCAGTACTTC. Amino acid sequence: CASSTWTGLAKNIQYF.

The chain links TRBV7-2 to TRBJ1-2; D possibly corresponds to TRBD1 (6 bases). The CDR3 has 13 residues. Germline lookup yields CDR1 SGHTA and CDR2 FQGNSA. Trimming removed 1 base at V and 8 bases at J, with 11 bases between. The chain's CDR3 is CASSLVGAFGYTF. CDR3 bases: TGTGCCAGCAGCTTAGTGGGGGCGTTCGGCTACACCTTC.